This T cell receptor beta chain was identified in a study of blood T cell repertoires in COVID-19. Only in-frame clones appear in the TCRdb table, and some are missing; sequencing was by immunoSEQ multiplex PCR. In the table there are fewer than 450,000 clones, over 75% of which are singletons. Germline V gene data show CDR1 as ENHRY and CDR2 as SYGVKD. This CDR3 is 16 amino acids long. The V gene end was trimmed by 4 bases and the J gene end by 2 bases; junction bases not matched to a gene: 9. This clonotype originated in a woman between 40 and 55 years old with acute COVID-19. The chain carries TRBV10-3 and TRBJ1-1, with 8 bases aligning to TRBD1. The sequenced sample was PBMCs or T cells enriched from blood (not recorded which). Here the CDR3 reads CAISALTGEGNTEAFF. The CDR3 nucleotides are TGTGCCATCAGTGCCTTGACAGGGGAGGGTAACACTGAAGCTTTCTTT.